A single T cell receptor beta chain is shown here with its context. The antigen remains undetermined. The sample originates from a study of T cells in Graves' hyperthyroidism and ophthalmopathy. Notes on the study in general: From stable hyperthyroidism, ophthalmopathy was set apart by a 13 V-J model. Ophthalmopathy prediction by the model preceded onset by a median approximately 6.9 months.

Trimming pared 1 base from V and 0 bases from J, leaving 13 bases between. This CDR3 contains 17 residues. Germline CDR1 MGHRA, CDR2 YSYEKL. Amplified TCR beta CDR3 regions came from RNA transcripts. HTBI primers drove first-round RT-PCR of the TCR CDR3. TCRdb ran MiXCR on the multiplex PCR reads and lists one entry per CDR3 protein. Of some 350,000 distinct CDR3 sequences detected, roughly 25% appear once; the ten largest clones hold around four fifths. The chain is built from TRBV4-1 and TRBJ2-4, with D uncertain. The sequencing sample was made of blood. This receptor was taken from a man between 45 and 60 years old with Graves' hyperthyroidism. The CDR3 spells CASSQGVARIAKNIQYF. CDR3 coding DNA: TGCGCCAGCAGCCAAGGTGTAGCAAGGATAGCCAAAAACATTCAGTACTTC.